These T cell receptor beta chains were read from a single sample in a study of CD8+ T cells in alopecia areata. The assay was immunoSEQ multiplex PCR, and TCRdb's table has in-frame clones only and misses some. The table includes about 200,000 clones, roughly two fifths detected once. The input for sequencing was CD4+ T cells sorted from blood, taken at approximately week 30, from a patient treated with tofacitinib. Receptor source: a human donor with alopecia areata. CDR3s include the opening cysteine and the closing phenylalanine or tryptophan. The order of the fields is D gene, J gene, V gene, clone size, CDR3 DNA, CDR3 protein. D genes are given only for firm matches. Rows give clone size only sometimes, using once, few, many, or a class for an expanded clone.

d_call: .; j_call: TRBJ1-1; v_call: TRBV2; clone_size: .; cdr3_nt: TGTGCCAGCAAAAGGGCAGGAACATCGAACACTGAAGCTTTCTTT; cdr3_aa: CASKRAGTSNTEAFF
d_call: .; j_call: TRBJ2-6; v_call: TRBV29-1; clone_size: .; cdr3_nt: TGCAGCGTCGAGAGCTCTGGGGCCAACGTCCTGACTTTC; cdr3_aa: CSVESSGANVLTF
d_call: .; j_call: TRBJ2-1; v_call: TRBV27; clone_size: .; cdr3_nt: TGTGCCAGCAGTTTCAGGTTGCTTCGCGCCTACAATGAGCAGTTCTTC; cdr3_aa: CASSFRLLRAYNEQFF
d_call: .; j_call: TRBJ1-1; v_call: TRBV4-1; clone_size: few; cdr3_nt: TGCGCCAGCAGCCCCCGTCAGGTCGCTTCGGGGACTGAAGCTTTCTTT; cdr3_aa: CASSPRQVASGTEAFF
d_call: .; j_call: TRBJ1-3; v_call: TRBV4-1; clone_size: .; cdr3_nt: TGCGCCAGCAGTCAACCCACCCAGCGCTCTGGAAACACCATATATTTT; cdr3_aa: CASSQPTQRSGNTIYF
d_call: .; j_call: TRBJ2-5; v_call: TRBV7-2; clone_size: .; cdr3_nt: TGTGCCAGTAAGAGGAGTGGGCAAGAGACCCAGTACTTC; cdr3_aa: CASKRSGQETQYF
d_call: TRBD2; j_call: TRBJ2-7; v_call: TRBV6-5; clone_size: .; cdr3_nt: TGTGCCAGCAGTTCACCCGGGACTAGCATATACGAGCAGTACTTC; cdr3_aa: CASSSPGTSIYEQYF
d_call: .; j_call: TRBJ2-7; v_call: TRBV5-1; clone_size: .; cdr3_nt: TGCGCCAGCAGCTTGCAGGGAACCTACGAGCAGTACTTC; cdr3_aa: CASSLQGTYEQYF
d_call: TRBD1; j_call: TRBJ1-6; v_call: TRBV25-1; clone_size: .; cdr3_nt: TGTGCCAGCAGACCCGACAGGGGCCTCCTGGGTTCACCCCTCCACTTT; cdr3_aa: CASRPDRGLLGSPLHF
d_call: .; j_call: TRBJ2-5; v_call: TRBV2; clone_size: many; cdr3_nt: TGTGCCAGCACTCCCCAGGAGGGACAAGAGACCCAGTACTTC; cdr3_aa: CASTPQEGQETQYF
d_call: .; j_call: TRBJ2-4; v_call: TRBV27; clone_size: .; cdr3_nt: TGTGCCAGCAGTTCGCAGGTCTCGAGTCTAAACATTCAGTACTTC; cdr3_aa: CASSSQVSSLNIQYF
d_call: TRBD2; j_call: TRBJ2-3; v_call: TRBV29-1; clone_size: .; cdr3_nt: TGCAGCGTGGGGGGACTAGCGGGGTTAAGAGATACGCAGTATTTT; cdr3_aa: CSVGGLAGLRDTQYF
d_call: .; j_call: TRBJ2-3; v_call: TRBV5-6; clone_size: .; cdr3_nt: TGTGCCAGCAGCTTCACTAATGCAGATACGCAGTATTTT; cdr3_aa: CASSFTNADTQYF
d_call: .; j_call: TRBJ2-3; v_call: TRBV7-3; clone_size: .; cdr3_nt: TGTGCCAGCAGCCCCTCGGGGCAGAGCACAGATACGCAGTATTTT; cdr3_aa: CASSPSGQSTDTQYF
d_call: TRBD2; j_call: TRBJ2-3; v_call: TRBV7-2; clone_size: .; cdr3_nt: TGTGCCAGCAGCTTAGCGGGAGGGCCATCAGATACGCAGTATTTT; cdr3_aa: CASSLAGGPSDTQYF
d_call: .; j_call: TRBJ1-2; v_call: TRBV6-5; clone_size: .; cdr3_nt: TGTGCCAGCAGCCCAGGACCTACTAACTATGGCTACACCTTC; cdr3_aa: CASSPGPTNYGYTF
d_call: .; j_call: TRBJ1-5; v_call: TRBV2; clone_size: .; cdr3_nt: TGTGCCAGCAGCAGGACTCTTCTCAAGGGCAATCAGCCCCAGCATTTT; cdr3_aa: CASSRTLLKGNQPQHF
d_call: .; j_call: TRBJ1-2; v_call: TRBV6-1; clone_size: .; cdr3_nt: TGTGCCAGCAGTTCGCATAGATACTATGGCTACACCTTC; cdr3_aa: CASSSHRYYGYTF
d_call: .; j_call: TRBJ2-7; v_call: TRBV6-5; clone_size: .; cdr3_nt: TGTGCCAGCAGAAAGGACGGATACTCCTACGAGCAGTACTTC; cdr3_aa: CASRKDGYSYEQYF
d_call: .; j_call: TRBJ1-1; v_call: TRBV5-1; clone_size: .; cdr3_nt: TGCGCCAGCAGCTTGGCGGCAGGACTGAACACTGAAGCTTTCTTT; cdr3_aa: CASSLAAGLNTEAFF
d_call: TRBD1; j_call: TRBJ1-2; v_call: TRBV25-1; clone_size: few; cdr3_nt: TGTGCCAGCAGTGCCTTCGGGACAGTTAACTATGGCTACACCTTC; cdr3_aa: CASSAFGTVNYGYTF
d_call: TRBD1; j_call: TRBJ1-2; v_call: TRBV6-6; clone_size: .; cdr3_nt: TGTGCCAGCAGTCTGCAGGGGGTTGGCTATGGCTACACCTTC; cdr3_aa: CASSLQGVGYGYTF
d_call: .; j_call: TRBJ2-1; v_call: TRBV13; clone_size: .; cdr3_nt: TGTGCCAGCAGCCCGAAAACGGGTCCCAATGAGCAGTTCTTC; cdr3_aa: CASSPKTGPNEQFF
d_call: .; j_call: TRBJ2-7; v_call: TRBV6-5; clone_size: .; cdr3_nt: TGTGCCAGCAGTTACTCGAAGGCAGGGTCCTACGAGCAGTACTTC; cdr3_aa: CASSYSKAGSYEQYF
d_call: .; j_call: TRBJ1-1; v_call: TRBV29-1; clone_size: many; cdr3_nt: TGCAGCGTTGGTCATGGCGGGAACACTGAAGCTTTCTTT; cdr3_aa: CSVGHGGNTEAFF
d_call: .; j_call: TRBJ1-2; v_call: TRBV29-1; clone_size: few; cdr3_nt: TGCAGCGTTCGGACAGACAACTATGGCTACACCTTC; cdr3_aa: CSVRTDNYGYTF
d_call: .; j_call: TRBJ1-2; v_call: TRBV30; clone_size: few; cdr3_nt: TGTGCCTGGGGTTTCGGAGGTTTGAGCGGCTACACCTTC; cdr3_aa: CAWGFGGLSGYTF
d_call: .; j_call: TRBJ1-1; v_call: TRBV7-9; clone_size: .; cdr3_nt: TGTGCCAGCAGCGTAGCAGGGAACACTGAAGCTTTCTTT; cdr3_aa: CASSVAGNTEAFF
d_call: .; j_call: TRBJ1-5; v_call: TRBV19; clone_size: .; cdr3_nt: TGTGCCAGTAGTATTGGCCGTCATCAGCCCCAGCATTTT; cdr3_aa: CASSIGRHQPQHF
d_call: .; j_call: TRBJ1-1; v_call: TRBV7-3; clone_size: few; cdr3_nt: TGTGCCAGCAGAAACCTGGGGGTTTCGAACACTGAAGCTTTCTTT; cdr3_aa: CASRNLGVSNTEAFF
d_call: TRBD2; j_call: TRBJ2-1; v_call: TRBV30; clone_size: few; cdr3_nt: TGTGCCTGGAGTCCTCCCCTACTAGCGGGGCTATACAATGAGCGGCAGTTCTTC; cdr3_aa: CAWSPPLLAGLYNERQFF
d_call: .; j_call: TRBJ1-4; v_call: TRBV30; clone_size: .; cdr3_nt: TGTGCCTGGACCCCTGGGAGAGGGCGACTAGCAACTAATGAAAAACTGTTTTTT; cdr3_aa: CAWTPGRGRLATNEKLFF
d_call: .; j_call: TRBJ2-7; v_call: TRBV20-1; clone_size: few; cdr3_nt: TGCAGTGCTAGAGGCCCTTACGAGCAGTACTTC; cdr3_aa: CSARGPYEQYF
d_call: TRBD1; j_call: TRBJ2-7; v_call: TRBV11-2; clone_size: .; cdr3_nt: TGTGCCAGCAGCTTAAGACAGGGCAGAATCTACGAGCAGTACTTC; cdr3_aa: CASSLRQGRIYEQYF
d_call: TRBD1; j_call: TRBJ1-2; v_call: TRBV10-3; clone_size: few; cdr3_nt: TGTGCCATCAGTGACGGGACAGGGAATGGCTACACCTTC; cdr3_aa: CAISDGTGNGYTF
d_call: TRBD2; j_call: TRBJ2-5; v_call: TRBV29-1; clone_size: .; cdr3_nt: TGCAGCGTGGCTAGGCATAGGACTAGCGAGCAAGAGACCCAGTACTTC; cdr3_aa: CSVARHRTSEQETQYF
d_call: .; j_call: TRBJ2-1; v_call: TRBV5-1; clone_size: .; cdr3_nt: TGCGCCAGCAGCTTAGTTATTGGGGGCGATGAGCAGTTCTTC; cdr3_aa: CASSLVIGGDEQFF
d_call: .; j_call: TRBJ1-1; v_call: TRBV28; clone_size: .; cdr3_nt: TGTGCCAGCAGTTTAGGTTACGGGGAGAACACTGAAGCTTTCTTT; cdr3_aa: CASSLGYGENTEAFF
d_call: TRBD1; j_call: TRBJ1-6; v_call: TRBV6-5; clone_size: few; cdr3_nt: TGTGCCAGCAGTTTCTTCGACAGGGCGAATTCACCCCTCCACTTT; cdr3_aa: CASSFFDRANSPLHF
d_call: TRBD1; j_call: TRBJ1-5; v_call: TRBV5-1; clone_size: .; cdr3_nt: TGCGCCAGCAGCTCGGGACAGGGGGTCTATCAGCCCCAGCATTTT; cdr3_aa: CASSSGQGVYQPQHF
d_call: TRBD2; j_call: TRBJ2-7; v_call: TRBV29-1; clone_size: .; cdr3_nt: TGCAGCGTCGGGGGGAGGCTTACCTACGAGCAGTACTTC; cdr3_aa: CSVGGRLTYEQYF
d_call: TRBD1; j_call: TRBJ1-2; v_call: TRBV5-1; clone_size: .; cdr3_nt: TGCGCCAGCAGCGTGGGACAGGTCAATGGCTACACCTTC; cdr3_aa: CASSVGQVNGYTF
d_call: .; j_call: TRBJ1-1; v_call: TRBV5-1; clone_size: .; cdr3_nt: TGCGCCAGCAGCTTGGGCCCTACTGAAGCTTTCTTT; cdr3_aa: CASSLGPTEAFF
d_call: TRBD2; j_call: TRBJ2-3; v_call: TRBV6-1; clone_size: many; cdr3_nt: TGTGCCAGCAGGAGACTAGCCCTTGGCCCAGATACGCAGTATTTT; cdr3_aa: CASRRLALGPDTQYF
d_call: .; j_call: TRBJ2-1; v_call: TRBV2; clone_size: many; cdr3_nt: TGTGCCAGCAGGCTAGACAATGAGCAGTTCTTC; cdr3_aa: CASRLDNEQFF
d_call: TRBD1; j_call: TRBJ1-5; v_call: TRBV4-2; clone_size: .; cdr3_nt: TGTGCCAGCAGCCAAGGGGGCCCGGGACAGGTCAATCAGCCCCAGCATTTT; cdr3_aa: CASSQGGPGQVNQPQHF
d_call: .; j_call: TRBJ1-2; v_call: TRBV5-1; clone_size: .; cdr3_nt: TGCGCCAGCAGCTTTGAGGCAGGGCGCCGCTATGGCTACACCTTC; cdr3_aa: CASSFEAGRRYGYTF
d_call: .; j_call: TRBJ2-1; v_call: TRBV2; clone_size: .; cdr3_nt: TGTGCCAGCGTTGCTAGCGAGGGATCCGAGCAGTTCTTC; cdr3_aa: CASVASEGSEQFF
d_call: TRBD1; j_call: TRBJ2-5; v_call: TRBV5-1; clone_size: .; cdr3_nt: TGCGCCAGCAGCGGAACCGGGACAGATCAAGAGACCCAGTACTTC; cdr3_aa: CASSGTGTDQETQYF
d_call: TRBD2; j_call: TRBJ2-2; v_call: TRBV7-2; clone_size: many; cdr3_nt: TGTGCCAGCAGCTCTAGCGGGAGGAACACCGGGGAGCTGTTTTTT; cdr3_aa: CASSSSGRNTGELFF
d_call: .; j_call: TRBJ2-7; v_call: TRBV4-1; clone_size: .; cdr3_nt: TGCGCCAGCAGCCAAGGGGTTGTTGGGGGGTGGGCGGACGAGCAGTACTTC; cdr3_aa: CASSQGVVGGWADEQYF
d_call: .; j_call: TRBJ2-2; v_call: TRBV5-4; clone_size: .; cdr3_nt: TGTGCCAGCAGTTGGGACGGAGGGGAGCTGTTTTTT; cdr3_aa: CASSWDGGELFF
d_call: TRBD1; j_call: TRBJ2-4; v_call: TRBV15; clone_size: .; cdr3_nt: TGTGCCACCAGGGACAGGAACATAGCCAAAAACATTCAGTACTTC; cdr3_aa: CATRDRNIAKNIQYF